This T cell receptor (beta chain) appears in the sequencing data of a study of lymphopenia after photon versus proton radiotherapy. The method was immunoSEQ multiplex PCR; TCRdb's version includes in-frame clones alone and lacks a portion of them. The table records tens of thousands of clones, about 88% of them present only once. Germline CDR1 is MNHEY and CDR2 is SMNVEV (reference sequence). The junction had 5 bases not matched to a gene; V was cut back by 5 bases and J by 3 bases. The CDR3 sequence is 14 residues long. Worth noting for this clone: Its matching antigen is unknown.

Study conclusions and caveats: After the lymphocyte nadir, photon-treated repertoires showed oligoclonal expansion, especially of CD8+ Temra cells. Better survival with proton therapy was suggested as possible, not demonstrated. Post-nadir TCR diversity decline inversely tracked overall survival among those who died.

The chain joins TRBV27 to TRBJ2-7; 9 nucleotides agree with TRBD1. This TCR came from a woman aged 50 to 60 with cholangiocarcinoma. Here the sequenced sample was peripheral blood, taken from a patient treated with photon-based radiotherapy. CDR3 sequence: CASSLDRGGYEQYF. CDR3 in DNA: TGTGCCAGCAGTCTGGACAGGGGAGGCTACGAGCAGTACTTC.